One sample yielded the 10 T cell receptor beta chains listed below, sequenced in a study of blood T cell repertoires in COVID-19. Assay used: immunoSEQ multiplex PCR; TCRdb lists only in-frame clones, some missing. The sample gives around 130,000 clones, 70% to 90% of which show up once; around 13% is in the top ten. Sequenced input: peripheral blood. These TCRs come from a human donor in a cohort sampled during active COVID-19.

V and J are TRBV18 and TRBJ2-3; 14 nucleotides align to TRBD2. CDR1 and CDR2 from the germline V gene are KGHSH and LQKENI. The CDR3 is 16 residues long. The J segment lost 2 bases and the V segment lost 4 bases, leaving 2 bases of the junction unmatched. CDR3 residues: CASSQGLAGVTDTQYF. For the CDR3, the DNA is TGTGCCAGCTCACAGGGACTAGCGGGGGTCACAGATACGCAGTATTTT.

This clone was recorded once. The V gene is TRBV18, the J gene TRBJ2-2; D is unresolved. CDR3 length: 16 residues. Trimming took 3 bases from V and 6 from J, leaving 17 bases between them. Germline V gene sequence: CDR1 KGHSH, CDR2 LQKENI. The CDR3 sequence: CASSPLGQYGAGELFF. For the CDR3, the DNA is TGTGCCAGCTCACCTTTGGGCCAATACGGCGCCGGGGAGCTGTTTTTT.

This clone was seen once. The V and J genes are TRBV4-1 and TRBJ1-3, with a possible D match to TRBD1 (6 bases). The V gene lost 4 bases and the J gene lost 0 bases, with 10 bases spanning the gap. Germline V lookup: CDR1 MGHRA, CDR2 YSYEKL. The CDR3 is made up of 15 amino acids. This CDR3 reads CASSRDILSGNTIYF. CDR3 nucleotide sequence: TGCGCCAGCAGCCGGGACATTCTCTCTGGAAACACCATATATTTT.

This chain joins TRBV18 and TRBJ1-2, with 7 bases aligning to TRBD1. With 3 bases clipped from V and 7 bases from J, the junction kept 8 bases outside the gene matches. The length of the CDR3 is 14 residues. Germline CDR1 is KGHSH and CDR2 is LQKENI. The CDR3 here is CASSPDRNPPGYTF. The CDR3 DNA follows: TGTGCCAGCTCACCGGACAGGAACCCACCTGGCTACACCTTC. Using reference TRBV18 and TRBJ1-2 for the parts outside the CDR3, the full variable domain is NAGVMQNPRHLVRRRGQEARLRCSPMKGHSHVYWYRQLPEEGLKFMVYLQKENIIDESGMPKERFSAEFPKEGPSILRIQQVVRGDSAAYFCASSPDRNPPGYTFGSGTRLTVV.

V is TRBV5-1 and J is TRBJ1-1; D perhaps matches TRBD1 (5 bases). The CDR3 has 15 residues. The V end lost 1 base, the J end lost 2 bases, and 12 bases lay between the germline ends. The germline V gene has CDR1 SGHRS and CDR2 YFSETQ. CDR3 in amino acids: CASSLLGASNTEAFF. The CDR3 DNA is TGCGCCAGCAGCTTGTTAGGGGCCTCTAACACTGAAGCTTTCTTT.

This sequence joins TRBV9 and TRBJ2-3, with 8 bases identical to TRBD2. This CDR3 has 15 residues. Germline V CDR1 and CDR2: SGDLS, YYNGEE. Trimming cost V 5 bases and J 0 bases; bases outside gene matches: 5. In DNA, the CDR3 is TGTGCCAGCAGTCCAGTAGCGGGGAGCACAGATACGCAGTATTTT. It yields the protein CASSPVAGSTDTQYF.

This rearrangement joins TRBV6-1 to TRBJ1-5; D gene unclear. This CDR3 region has 17 residues. Between the trimmed V and J ends, which lost 3 bases and 1 base, there was a span of 16 bases. In germline, CDR1 is MNHNS, CDR2 SASEGT. The CDR3 DNA reads TGTGCCAGCAGTGAGGGAGGTGCGTTCATAAGCAATCAGCCCCAGCATTTT. Its protein product is CASSEGGAFISNQPQHF.

CDR3 sequence (DNA): TGCGCCAGCAGCCAGGGAATTGAGGGGGAGTTTTCCTCGAACACTGAAGCTTTCTTT. Translating gives CASSQGIEGEFSSNTEAFF. This sequence joins TRBV4-1 and TRBJ1-1, with a possible D match to TRBD1 (6 bases). The ends were cut back, 3 bases at V and 1 base at J, with 24 bases in the middle. The CDR3 totals 19 residues. In germline, CDR1 is MGHRA, CDR2 YSYEKL.

A few counts support this clone. V is TRBV5-6 and J is TRBJ1-5; 11 positions match TRBD1. The junction had 14 bases not matched to a gene; V was cut back by 1 base and J by 8 bases. The CDR3 runs 18 residues. The germline CDR1 and CDR2 sequences are SGHDT and YYEEEE. This CDR3 reads CASSLWKGTGGAPEPQHF. CDR3 coding DNA: TGTGCCAGCAGCTTGTGGAAGGGGACAGGGGGAGCCCCGGAGCCCCAGCATTTT.

The chain links TRBV5-5 to TRBJ2-5; 7 bases map to TRBD1. J lost 4 bases, V lost 4 bases, and 7 bases had no gene match. The CDR3 covers 14 residues. Germline V lookup: CDR1 SGHKS, CDR2 YYEKEE (reference sequence). CDR3 nucleotide sequence: TGTGCCAGCAGCCGGACAGGTCTGGGAGAGACCCAGTACTTC. Translating gives CASSRTGLGETQYF.